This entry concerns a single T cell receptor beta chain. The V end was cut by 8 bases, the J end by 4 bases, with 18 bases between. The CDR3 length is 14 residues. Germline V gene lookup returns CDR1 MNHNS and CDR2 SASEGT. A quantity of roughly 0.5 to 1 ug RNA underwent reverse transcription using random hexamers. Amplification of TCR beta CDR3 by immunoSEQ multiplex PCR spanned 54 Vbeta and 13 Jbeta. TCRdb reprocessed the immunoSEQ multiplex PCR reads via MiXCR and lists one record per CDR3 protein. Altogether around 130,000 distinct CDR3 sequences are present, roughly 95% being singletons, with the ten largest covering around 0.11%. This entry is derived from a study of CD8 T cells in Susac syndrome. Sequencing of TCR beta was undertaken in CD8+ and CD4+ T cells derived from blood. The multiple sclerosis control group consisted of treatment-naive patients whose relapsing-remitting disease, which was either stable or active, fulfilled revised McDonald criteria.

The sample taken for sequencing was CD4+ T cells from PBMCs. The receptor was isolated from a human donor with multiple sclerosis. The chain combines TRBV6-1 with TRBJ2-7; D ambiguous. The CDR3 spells CASGSNRLVYEQYF. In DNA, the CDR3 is TGTGCCAGCGGCTCGAATCGGCTGGTATACGAGCAGTACTTC.